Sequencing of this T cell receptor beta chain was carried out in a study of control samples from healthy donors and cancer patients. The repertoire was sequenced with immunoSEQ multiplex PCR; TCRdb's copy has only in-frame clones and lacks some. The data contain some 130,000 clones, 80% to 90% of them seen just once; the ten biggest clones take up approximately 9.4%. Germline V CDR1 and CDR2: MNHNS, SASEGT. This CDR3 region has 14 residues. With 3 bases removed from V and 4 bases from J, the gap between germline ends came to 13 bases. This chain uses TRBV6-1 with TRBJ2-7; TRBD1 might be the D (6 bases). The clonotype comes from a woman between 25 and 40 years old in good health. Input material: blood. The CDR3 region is CASSEGTRAYEQYF. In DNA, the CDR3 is TGTGCCAGCAGTGAGGGGACAAGGGCATACGAGCAGTACTTC.